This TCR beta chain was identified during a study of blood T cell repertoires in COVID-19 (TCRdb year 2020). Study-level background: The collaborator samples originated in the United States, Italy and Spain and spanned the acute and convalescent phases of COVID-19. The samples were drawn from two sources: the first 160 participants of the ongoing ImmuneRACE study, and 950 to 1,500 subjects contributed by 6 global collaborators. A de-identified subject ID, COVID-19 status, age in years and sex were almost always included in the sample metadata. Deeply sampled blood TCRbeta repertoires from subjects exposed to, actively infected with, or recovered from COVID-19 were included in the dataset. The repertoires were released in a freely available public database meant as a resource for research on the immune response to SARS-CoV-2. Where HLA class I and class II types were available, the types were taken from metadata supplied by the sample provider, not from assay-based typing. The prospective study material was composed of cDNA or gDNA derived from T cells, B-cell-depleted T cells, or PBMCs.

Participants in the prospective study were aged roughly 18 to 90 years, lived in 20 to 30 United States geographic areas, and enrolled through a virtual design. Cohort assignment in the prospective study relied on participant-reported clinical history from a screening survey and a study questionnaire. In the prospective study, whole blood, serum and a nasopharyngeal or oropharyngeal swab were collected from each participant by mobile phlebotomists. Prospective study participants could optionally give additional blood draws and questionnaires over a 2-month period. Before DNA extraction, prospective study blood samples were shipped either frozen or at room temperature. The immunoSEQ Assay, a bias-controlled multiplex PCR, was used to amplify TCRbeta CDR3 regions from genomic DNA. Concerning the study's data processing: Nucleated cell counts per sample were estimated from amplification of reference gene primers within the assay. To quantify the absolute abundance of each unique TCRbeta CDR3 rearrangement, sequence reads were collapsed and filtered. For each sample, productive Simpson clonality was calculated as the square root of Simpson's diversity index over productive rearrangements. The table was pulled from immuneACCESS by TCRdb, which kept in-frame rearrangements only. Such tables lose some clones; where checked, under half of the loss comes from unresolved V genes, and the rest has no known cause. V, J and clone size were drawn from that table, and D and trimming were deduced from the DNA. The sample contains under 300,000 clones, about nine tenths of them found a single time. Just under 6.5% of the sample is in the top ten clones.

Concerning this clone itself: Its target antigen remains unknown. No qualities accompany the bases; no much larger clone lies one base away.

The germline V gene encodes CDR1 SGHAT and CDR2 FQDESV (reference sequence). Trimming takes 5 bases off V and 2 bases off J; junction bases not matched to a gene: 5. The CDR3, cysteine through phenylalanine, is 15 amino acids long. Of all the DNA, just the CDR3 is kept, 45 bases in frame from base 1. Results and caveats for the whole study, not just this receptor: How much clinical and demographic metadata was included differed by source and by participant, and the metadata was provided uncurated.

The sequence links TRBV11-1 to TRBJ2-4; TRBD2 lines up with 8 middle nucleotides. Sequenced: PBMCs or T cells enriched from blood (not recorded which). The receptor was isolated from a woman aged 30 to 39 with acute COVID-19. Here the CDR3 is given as CASSHGRDSKNIQYF. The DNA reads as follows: TGTGCCAGCAGCCACGGGAGGGATTCCAAAAACATTCAGTACTTC. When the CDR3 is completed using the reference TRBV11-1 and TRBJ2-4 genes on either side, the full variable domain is EAEVAQSPRYKITEKSQAVAFWCDPISGHATLYWYRQILGQGPELLVQFQDESVVDDSQLPKDRFSAERLKGVDSTLKIQPAELGDSAMYLCASSHGRDSKNIQYFGAGTRLSVL.